This T cell receptor (beta chain) emerged from a study of blood T cell repertoires in COVID-19. Study details: Samples representing acute and convalescent COVID-19 were sourced from the United States, Italy and Spain.

The CDR3 contains 12 residues. V was pared by 5 bases and J by 9 bases, with 4 bases of the junction left unmatched. Per the germline V gene, CDR1 is SGHVS and CDR2 is FQNEAQ. Assay: immunoSEQ multiplex PCR; the TCRdb copy retains only in-frame clones and omits some. This table holds 250,000 to 300,000 clones, approximately 85% found once. Clinical history reported by participants formed the basis on which cohorts were assigned. The chain carries TRBV7-8 and TRBJ2-1; 7 bases line up with TRBD2. This TCR came from a woman aged 45-65 years who had recovered from COVID-19. The sample taken for sequencing was PBMCs or T cells enriched from blood (not recorded which). Here the CDR3 reads CASSQGGAEQFF. The CDR3 DNA reads TGTGCCAGCAGCCAGGGAGGGGCTGAGCAGTTCTTC.